This T cell receptor (beta chain) derives from a study of read filtering for tumor transcriptome and immune sequencing (TCRdb year 2020). With regard to the full study: Of the patients in the cohort, around 17 were male and over twelve were female, and their mean age was about 70 years, with a range of about 40 to 85. By revised international staging, about 8 patients were R-ISS I, around 15 were R-ISS II and more than five were R-ISS III. After DNase treatment, whole-transcriptome libraries were prepared with the TruSeq RNA Access Library Prep Kit. Per sample, about 3.5 to 11 million TCR-region mapped reads were obtained with IR-seq, compared with only roughly 75 to 1,400 with RNA-seq. The study compared TCR repertoires from targeted immune repertoire sequencing and bulk whole-transcriptome sequencing run on the same bone marrow samples. A main aim was a read-filtering strategy for immune repertoire data, specifically whether clonotypes supported by a single read should be removed. The full study reports these points: Clonotypes were captured by IR-seq at much higher depth and more reliably than by RNA-seq, and smaller IR-seq throughput was sufficient for identification of most shared clonotypes. The sorted CD138-negative fraction was a mixed bone marrow immune population, not purified T cells. Removing single-read clonotypes increased the correlation between IR-seq and RNA-seq shared clonotype proportions. In IR-seq, single-read clonotypes were 80% to 90% of clonotypes but around 3.2% of total reads; in RNA-seq they were about 68% of clonotypes and 35% to 45% of reads.

Bone marrow was sampled from every patient at the time of active disease. Bone marrow mononuclear cells were isolated by Ficoll-Hypaque density gradient centrifugation. Myeloma plasma cells were removed and CD138-negative cells were obtained by negative selection following labeling with CD138 magnetic microbeads on a MACS separator. Flow cytometry with CD138 antibodies on an Attune NxT was used to check how pure the isolated cells were. TRIzol reagent was used to extract total RNA, and a NanoDrop spectrophotometer was used to quantify the extracted RNA. For each patient, the CD138-negative bone marrow sample underwent paired RNA-seq and IR-seq. This clonotype was seen a few times. Its antigen has not been determined. It has no much larger one-base neighbor in the sample; base qualities were not kept. From the germline V gene (reference sequence), CDR1 is MNHNY and CDR2 is SVGAGI. The trim is 0 bases for V and 4 bases for J, with a gap of 16 bases between the germline ends. The cysteine opens and the phenylalanine closes a CDR3 of 17 amino acids. The kept DNA is CDR3 alone, 51 bases in frame from the first base.

TCR libraries were constructed from approximately 360 ng RNA using the Immunoverse kit, and molecular barcoded adaptors covering alpha/delta and beta/gamma chains were employed. TCR library preparation used the same RNA that went into transcriptome sequencing. Sequencing of TCR libraries was carried out on an Illumina HiSeq 4000 with 2 x 150 cycles. The authors' pipeline ran thus. With MiXCR, TCR reads were aligned to human V, D, J and C references and assembled into CDR3 clonotypes, with quality filtering and error correction included. Clonotype counts and gene usage diversity were analyzed with the tcR package in R. For inspection of raw mapping reads, RNA-seq reads were mapped by STAR aligner version 2.5.3a onto GRCh37 of the human genome. To test how sequencing depth affected the clonotypes detected, IR-seq fastq files were randomly downsampled with Seqtk 1.3. TCRdb cleaned the public reads at Q25 with fastp, built clones with MiXCR and kept in-frame beta chains. Merged by CDR3 protein, the rows form single entries marked with the most common genes and DNA. The V and J calls reflect TCRdb's pipeline rather than the authors' work. Across this sample there are approximately 62,000 distinct CDR3 sequences, with roughly a fifth seen only once. The ten largest account for approximately 11% of the sample.

The receptor chain draws on TRBV6-6 and TRBJ2-1; the D gene cannot be named for sure. Sequencing input: a population of CD138-negative cells sorted from bone marrow. The cell subset or site label, read with the paper, signifies: bone marrow mononuclear cells depleted of CD138+ plasma/myeloma cells by negative magnetic selection. This receptor was obtained from a donor over 35 with multiple myeloma. CDR3 sequence: CASSYSWPPKAYNEQFF. The DNA sequence is as follows: TGTGCCAGCAGTTACTCGTGGCCCCCAAAGGCATACAATGAGCAGTTCTTC.